The 32 T cell receptor beta chains reported below all come from one sample, sequenced in a study of control samples from healthy donors and cancer patients (dated by TCRdb to about 2020). Library construction relied on the immunoSEQ multiplex PCR assay. TCRdb took this table from immuneACCESS and kept in-frame rearrangements with V and J called. Such tables lack part of the clones; where checked against another copy, unresolved V genes explain under half of the gap, and the rest is unexplained. This sample lists 150,000 to 200,000 clones; 90% to 95% were detected once. The ten top clones hold more than 1.1% of the sample. The material sequenced was blood. Every receptor here comes from a woman younger than 30 in good health.

The rearrangement links TRBV6-5 to TRBJ1-2, with D perhaps matching TRBD1 (5 bases). From germline, CDR1 is MNHEY and CDR2 SVGAGI. The CDR3 has 15 amino acids. Trimming left V 0 bases short and J 8 bases short, with 16 bases between. The DNA of the CDR3 is TGTGCCAGCAGTTACTCCTCATCCGGGGGTCGCGGCTACACCTTC. Its translation is CASSYSSSGGRGYTF.

The gene calls are TRBV4-1 and TRBJ2-7; 14 nucleotides agree with TRBD2. There are 17 residues in the CDR3. With V trimmed by 4 bases and J by 4 bases, 9 bases remained unmatched. Germline assignment: CDR1 MGHRA and CDR2 YSYEKL. In DNA, the CDR3 is TGCGCCAGCAGCCCAAACCCGGGACTAGCGGGAGTGTACGAGCAGTACTTC. Protein: CASSPNPGLAGVYEQYF.

The rearrangement joins TRBV27 to TRBJ1-1; 8 nucleotides match TRBD1. CDR1 is MNHEY and CDR2 is SMNVEV in the germline V gene (reference sequence). There are 17 residues in the CDR3. V was pared by 6 bases and J by 4 bases, with 16 bases of the junction left unmatched. This chain's CDR3 is CASSRIPILQGGTEAFF. In DNA, the CDR3 is TGTGCCAGCAGCCGAATCCCTATCCTACAGGGGGGCACTGAAGCTTTCTTT.

V is TRBV7-8 and J is TRBJ1-5; possible D gene TRBD1, 5 bases. The germline gives CDR1 SGHVS, CDR2 FQNEAQ. The CDR3 is 14 residues long. V lost 5 bases, J lost 2 bases, and 10 bases lay in between. CDR3 loop: CASSTTGGNQPQHF. CDR3 nucleotide sequence: TGTGCCAGCAGCACAACAGGCGGCAATCAGCCCCAGCATTTT.

The genes are TRBV6-5 and TRBJ1-1; TRBD1 matches at 12 bases. V lost 6 bases, J lost 6 bases, and 5 bases stayed unmatched. Germline V lookup: CDR1 MNHEY, CDR2 SVGAGI. The CDR3 is 14 residues long. DNA of the CDR3: TGTGCCAGCAGAGGGGGACAGGGGGCTTCTGAAGCTTTCTTT. This codes for CASRGGQGASEAFF.

The chain is built from TRBV11-2 and TRBJ2-7; 8 bases agree with TRBD1. The trim removed 4 bases at V and 2 bases at J, leaving 7 bases unmatched. Germline V gives CDR1 SGHAT, CDR2 FQNNGV. CDR3 size: 15 residues. In DNA form, the CDR3 reads TGTGCCAGCAGCTCGTCTTGGACAGGGACCTACGAGCAGTACTTC. Translated: CASSSSWTGTYEQYF.

CDR3 in amino acids: CASSFSGGHYGYTF. In DNA, the CDR3 is TGTGCCAGCAGCTTCTCCGGGGGCCACTATGGCTACACCTTC. The chain is built from TRBV11-1 and TRBJ1-2, with TRBD1 as a possible D gene (6 bases). Germline V gene data show CDR1 as SGHAT and CDR2 as FQDESV (reference sequence). CDR3 length: 14 residues. The V gene lost 3 bases and the J gene lost 3 bases, with 11 bases spanning the gap.

This rearrangement joins TRBV5-1 to TRBJ2-7, with 7 nucleotides matching TRBD1. V lost 6 bases and J lost 0; bases outside the gene matches: 6. The CDR3 runs 14 residues. Germline loops: CDR1 SGHRS, CDR2 YFSETQ. The CDR3 DNA sequence: TGCGCCAGCACCCGGGACAGTGACTCCTACGAGCAGTACTTC. Protein product: CASTRDSDSYEQYF.

This chain joins TRBV4-1 and TRBJ2-5, with 9 bases fitting TRBD2. The germline CDR1 and CDR2 sequences are MGHRA and YSYEKL. The CDR3 contains 17 residues. After removal of 0 bases from V and 4 bases from J, the junction contained 9 bases not matched to a gene. CDR3 in amino acids: CASSQDWVAGVRETQYF. The CDR3 coding sequence is TGCGCCAGCAGCCAAGATTGGGTAGCGGGAGTAAGAGAGACCCAGTACTTC.

This clone showed up just once. V is TRBV5-4 and J is TRBJ2-5, with D unclear. The germline gives CDR1 SGHNT, CDR2 YYREEE (reference sequence). This CDR3 has 15 residues. The ends were cut back, 5 bases at V and 1 base at J, with 15 bases in the middle. The DNA for the CDR3 is TGTGCCAGCAGACCGGACCCACCATCCCAAGAGACCCAGTACTTC. It yields the protein CASRPDPPSQETQYF.

The chain employs TRBV5-1 and TRBJ2-6, with 8 bases matching TRBD1. Per germline, CDR1 SGHRS and CDR2 YFSETQ. The CDR3 sequence is 18 residues long. Germline trimming cut 4 bases from V and 6 bases from J; bases unmatched to any gene: 15. CDR3 region: CASSLIGTGTVSANVLTF. CDR3 nucleotide sequence: TGCGCCAGCAGCCTGATTGGGACAGGCACTGTATCGGCCAACGTCCTGACTTTC.

V usage is TRBV20-1 and J usage is TRBJ1-4; TRBD1 aligns across 9 bases. V was pared by 3 bases and J by 10 bases, with 9 bases of the junction left unmatched. The CDR3 loop spans 14 amino acids. Per germline, CDR1 DFQATT and CDR2 SNEGSKA (reference sequence). This CDR3 is CSASIGTGNRKLFF. CDR3 nucleotide sequence: TGCAGTGCTAGTATCGGGACAGGGAATAGAAAACTGTTTTTT.

This clone showed up just once. J is TRBJ1-5 and V is TRBV5-8; D remains unclear. Germline CDR1 SGHTS, CDR2 YDEGEE. Trimming removed 4 bases at V and 5 bases at J, with 13 bases between. The CDR3 has 14 amino acids. The CDR3 nucleotides are TGTGCCAGCAGCGCCTCTCTTGGAGATCAGCCCCAGCATTTT. Amino acids: CASSASLGDQPQHF.

This clone was seen only once. The V call is TRBV11-2, the J call TRBJ2-1, with a weak D call TRBD1 (8 bases). Germline V gene data show CDR1 as SGHAT and CDR2 as FQNNGV. CDR3 length equals 15 residues. Trimming took off 6 bases at V and 9 bases at J, with 21 bases between the two ends. The CDR3 reads CASSLRAGGGGEQFF. CDR3 in DNA: TGTGCCAGCAGTCTAAGGGCAGGGGGCGGGGGTGAGCAGTTCTTC.

This chain uses TRBV11-1 with TRBJ1-2, with no clear D. Germline CDR1 reads SGHAT; CDR2 reads FQDESV (reference sequence). Trimming took off 0 bases at V and 6 bases at J, with 8 bases between the two ends. This CDR3 is built from 13 residues. The DNA for the CDR3 is TGTGCCAGCAGCTTAGCGATGGCGGATGGCTACACCTTC. Translating it yields CASSLAMADGYTF.

The J gene is TRBJ2-6, the V gene TRBV7-2, with D tentatively TRBD2 (6 bases). The length of the CDR3 is 17 residues. V lost 4 bases and J lost 0, with 13 bases in between. CDR1 and CDR2 (germline): SGHTA, FQGNSA. CDR3 nucleotide sequence: TGTGCCAGCAGCTCACAGCGGGTCAGCTCTGGGGCCAACGTCCTGACTTTC. This gives the protein CASSSQRVSSGANVLTF.

DNA of the CDR3: TGTGCCAGCAGCTTAGGCCTACCACTAGCGGGAGAACCCCACTACAATGAGCAGTTCTTC. Amino acids: CASSLGLPLAGEPHYNEQFF. V usage is TRBV11-3 and J usage is TRBJ2-1, with TRBD2 matching over 11 bases. CDR1 is SGHNT, CDR2 YENEEA, per germline. V shed 1 base and J 3 bases; nucleotides not matched to a gene: 14. The CDR3 covers 20 residues.

The chain employs TRBV28 and TRBJ1-5, with D unresolved. Per the germline V gene, CDR1 is MDHEN and CDR2 is SYDVKM. The CDR3 is 11 amino acids. Trimming pared 2 bases from V and 7 bases from J, leaving 3 bases between. In nucleotides, the CDR3 is TGTGCCAGCAGTTTAGCCCAGCCCCAGCATTTT. This codes for CASSLAQPQHF.

The chain uses TRBV3-1 (or the pseudogene TRBV3-2) and TRBJ2-6; D gene unclear. Trimming removed 1 base at V and 12 bases at J, with 7 bases between. The germline CDR1 and CDR2 sequences are LGHDT and YNNKEL (reference sequence). The length of the CDR3 is 12 residues. DNA of the CDR3: TGTGCCAGCAGCCAAGGTATGTCCGTCCTGACTTTC. Amino acids: CASSQGMSVLTF.

This chain joins TRBV5-6 and TRBJ1-1, with a possible D match to TRBD1 (6 bases). V gave up 1 base and J gave up 5 bases, with 18 bases separating them. The CDR3 covers 16 residues. Per the germline V gene, CDR1 is SGHDT and CDR2 is YYEEEE. The CDR3 DNA is TGTGCCAGCAGCTTGACGATGGGGGGCAGAGCGACTGAAGCTTTCTTT. It translates to CASSLTMGGRATEAFF. Variable domain in full (rest from reference TRBV5-6 and TRBJ1-1): DAGVTQSPTHLIKTRGQQVTLRCSPKSGHDTVSWYQQALGQGPQFIFQYYEEEERQRGNFPDRFSGHQFPNYSSELNVNALLLGDSALYLCASSLTMGGRATEAFFGQGTRLTVV.

This chain joins TRBV13 and TRBJ2-7; 7 nucleotides agree with TRBD2. The CDR3 has 15 residues. Germline assignment: CDR1 PRHDT and CDR2 FYEKMQ (reference sequence). J was trimmed by 4 bases and V by 5 bases; bases with no gene match: 11. The CDR3 DNA is TGTGCCAGCAGCCCTCCCGGGGAGGGTGGGTACGAGCAGTACTTC. This codes for CASSPPGEGGYEQYF.

The chain employs TRBV24-1 and TRBJ2-1; unclear D gene. Germline assignment: CDR1 KGHDR and CDR2 SFDVKD. With 4 bases removed from V and 2 bases from J, the gap between germline ends came to 5 bases. The CDR3 runs 13 residues. CDR3 protein: CATSEQTYNEQFF. DNA of the CDR3: TGTGCCACCAGTGAGCAGACCTACAATGAGCAGTTCTTC.

This rearrangement joins TRBV7-2 to TRBJ1-2; the D is unclear. Germline CDR1 SGHTA, CDR2 FQGNSA. V lost 10 bases, J lost 7 bases, and 28 bases lay in between. The CDR3 has 16 residues. The CDR3 loop reads CAILTPGLRTASGYTF. In DNA form, the CDR3 reads TGTGCCATCTTGACACCGGGTCTGAGGACGGCTAGTGGCTACACCTTC.

This chain connects TRBV19 to TRBJ2-1, with 10 positions matching TRBD2. Germline assignment: CDR1 LNHDA and CDR2 SQIVND (reference sequence). V shed 3 bases, J shed 1 base, and the junction held 12 bases outside the gene matches. CDR3 length equals 19 residues. The CDR3 reads CASSIKAQSGGGSYNEQFF. In DNA, the CDR3 is TGTGCCAGTAGTATTAAGGCCCAGAGCGGGGGGGGGTCCTACAATGAGCAGTTCTTC.

This clone appeared a few times. The CDR3 coding sequence is TGCGCCAGCAGTGAGTCCCTGCGGGATGGAAAACTGTTTTTT. Amino acid sequence: CASSESLRDGKLFF. The chain couples TRBV10-1 to TRBJ1-4; no firm D call. The length of the CDR3 is 14 residues. The ends were cut back, 0 bases at V and 10 bases at J, with 12 bases in the middle. CDR1 is WNHNN and CDR2 is SYGVQD in the germline V gene (reference sequence).

The genes are TRBV4-1 and TRBJ2-1, with 8 bases that match TRBD1. V gave up 0 bases and J gave up 7 bases; unmatched junction bases: 11. The CDR3 is 17 residues long. The germline CDR1 and CDR2 sequences are MGHRA and YSYEKL. The CDR3: CASSQDGRAGGGNEQFF. CDR3 nucleotide sequence: TGCGCCAGCAGCCAAGATGGAAGAGCAGGGGGCGGGAATGAGCAGTTCTTC.

This clone was recorded once. V is TRBV7-2 and J is TRBJ1-5, with D possibly matching TRBD1 (6 bases). CDR3 length equals 16 residues. Trimming stripped 2 bases from V and 1 base from J, with 12 bases between. Germline assignment: CDR1 SGHTA and CDR2 FQGNSA. CDR3 in DNA: TGTGCCAGCAGCTTACAGGGGCGGATGAGCAATCAGCCCCAGCATTTT. Translating it yields CASSLQGRMSNQPQHF. The entire variable domain, with the rest obtained from reference TRBV7-2 and TRBJ1-5, is as follows: GAGVSQSPSNKVTEKGKDVELRCDPISGHTALYWYRQSLGQGLEFLIYFQGNSAPDKSGLPSDRFSAERTGGSVSTLTIQRTQQEDSAVYLCASSLQGRMSNQPQHFGDGTRLSIL.

J is TRBJ1-5 and V is TRBV27; D not certain. V lost 6 bases, J lost 10 bases, and 16 bases lay in between. This CDR3 spans 13 amino acids. CDR1 is MNHEY and CDR2 is SMNVEV in the germline V gene (reference sequence). CDR3 residues: CASSREGFNPQHF. Here the CDR3 DNA reads TGTGCCAGCAGCCGGGAGGGCTTTAATCCCCAGCATTTT.

The V gene is TRBV9, the J gene TRBJ2-3, with 8 bases fitting TRBD2. The length of the CDR3 is 16 residues. The junction had 8 bases not matched to a gene; V was cut back by 3 bases and J by 2 bases. Germline V CDR1 and CDR2: SGDLS, YYNGEE. CDR3 residues: CASSGEREPNTDTQYF. CDR3 in DNA: TGTGCCAGCAGCGGCGAGCGGGAGCCTAACACAGATACGCAGTATTTT.

DNA for the CDR3: TGTGCCAGCAGTAGGGGGGGGACAACGAACTATGGCTACACCTTC. Protein sequence: CASSRGGTTNYGYTF. The gene calls are TRBV6-5 and TRBJ1-2, with a possible D match to TRBD1 (6 bases). The V gene lost 5 bases and the J gene lost 2 bases, with 15 bases spanning the gap. The CDR3 contains 15 residues. CDR1 is MNHEY and CDR2 is SVGAGI in the germline V gene.

J is TRBJ1-5 and V is TRBV12-3 or TRBV12-4; D gene unclear. Between the trimmed V and J ends, which lost 6 bases and 9 bases, there was a span of 12 bases. This CDR3 is built from 12 residues. CDR3 region: CASSPDRRPQHF. The CDR3 nucleotides are TGTGCCAGCAGCCCCGATCGAAGGCCCCAGCATTTT.

This chain links TRBV11-2 with TRBJ2-5, with 14 bases identical to TRBD2. Germline V lookup: CDR1 SGHAT, CDR2 FQNNGV. V shed 4 bases and J 1 base; nucleotides not matched to a gene: 2. The CDR3 totals 16 residues. This CDR3 reads CASSSGTSGGQETQYF. The DNA of the CDR3 is TGTGCCAGCAGCTCCGGGACTAGCGGGGGCCAAGAGACCCAGTACTTC. The variable domain in full, completed from reference TRBV11-2 and TRBJ2-5, reads EAGVAQSPRYKIIEKRQSVAFWCNPISGHATLYWYQQILGQGPKLLIQFQNNGVVDDSQLPKDRFSAERLKGVDSTLKIQPAKLEDSAVYLCASSSGTSGGQETQYFGPGTRLLVL.